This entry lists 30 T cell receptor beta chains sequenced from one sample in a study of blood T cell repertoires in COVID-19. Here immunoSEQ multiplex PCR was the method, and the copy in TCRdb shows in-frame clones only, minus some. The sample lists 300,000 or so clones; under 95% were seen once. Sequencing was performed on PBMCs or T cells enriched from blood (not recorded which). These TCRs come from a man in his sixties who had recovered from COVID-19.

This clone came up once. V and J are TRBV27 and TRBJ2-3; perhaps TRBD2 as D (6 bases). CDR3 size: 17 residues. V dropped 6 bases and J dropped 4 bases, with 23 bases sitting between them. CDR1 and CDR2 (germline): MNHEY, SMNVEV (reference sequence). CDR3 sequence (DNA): TGTGCCAGCAGCCAATCGGGCGGGGCCAATTGGGCAGATACGCAGTATTTT. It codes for CASSQSGGANWADTQYF.

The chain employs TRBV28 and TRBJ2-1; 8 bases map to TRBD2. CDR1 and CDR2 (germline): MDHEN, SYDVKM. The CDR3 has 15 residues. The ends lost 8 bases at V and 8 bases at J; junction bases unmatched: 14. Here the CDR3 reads CASDGLRGGRDEQFF. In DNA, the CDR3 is TGTGCCAGCGACGGACTCCGGGGGGGAAGGGATGAGCAGTTCTTC.

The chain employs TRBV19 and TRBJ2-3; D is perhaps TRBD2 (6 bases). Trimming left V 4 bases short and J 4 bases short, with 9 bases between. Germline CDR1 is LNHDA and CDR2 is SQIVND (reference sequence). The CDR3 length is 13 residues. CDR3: CASSRRGADTQYF. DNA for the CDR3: TGTGCCAGTAGTAGGAGGGGAGCAGATACGCAGTATTTT.

The CDR3 DNA is TGTGCCAGCAGCGTAATGCGGAACACTGAAGCTTTCTTT. Translated, it gives CASSVMRNTEAFF. The genes are TRBV9 and TRBJ1-1; D gene ambiguous. The length of the CDR3 is 13 residues. V was clipped by 1 base and J by 1 base, with 5 bases between them. Germline values: CDR1 SGDLS, CDR2 YYNGEE.

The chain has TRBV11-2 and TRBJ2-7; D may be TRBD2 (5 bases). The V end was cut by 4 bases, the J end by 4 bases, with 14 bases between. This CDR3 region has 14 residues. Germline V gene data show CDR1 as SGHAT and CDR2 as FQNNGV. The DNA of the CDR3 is TGTGCCAGCAGCTGGGAGTTAGGGTCGTACGAGCAGTACTTC. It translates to CASSWELGSYEQYF.

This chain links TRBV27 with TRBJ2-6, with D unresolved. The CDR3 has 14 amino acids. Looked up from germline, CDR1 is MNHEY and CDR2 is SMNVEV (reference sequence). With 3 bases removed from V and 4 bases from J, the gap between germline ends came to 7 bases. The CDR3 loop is CASSFGFGANVLTF. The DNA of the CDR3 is TGTGCCAGCAGTTTCGGGTTCGGGGCCAACGTCCTGACTTTC.

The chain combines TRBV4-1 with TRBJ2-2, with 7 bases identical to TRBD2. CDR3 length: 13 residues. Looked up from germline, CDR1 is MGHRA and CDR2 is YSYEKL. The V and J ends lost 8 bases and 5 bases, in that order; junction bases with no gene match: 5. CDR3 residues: CASSPGGTGELFF. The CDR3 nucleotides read TGCGCCAGCTCGCCGGGGGGAACCGGGGAGCTGTTTTTT.

This CDR3 reads CASSRDIQETQYF. CDR3 DNA: TGTGCCAGCAGTCGGGACATCCAAGAGACCCAGTACTTC. The gene calls are TRBV2 and TRBJ2-5, with a tentative D call TRBD1 (6 bases). Germline V CDR1 and CDR2: SNHLY, FYNNEI. The CDR3 is 13 residues long. Trimming took off 5 bases at V and 1 base at J, with 8 bases between the two ends.

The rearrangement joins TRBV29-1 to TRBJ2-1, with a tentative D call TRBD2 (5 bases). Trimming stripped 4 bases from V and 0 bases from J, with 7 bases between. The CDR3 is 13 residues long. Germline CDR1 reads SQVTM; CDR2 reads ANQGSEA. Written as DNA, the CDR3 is TGCAGCGTTGTAGGGAGCTCCTACAATGAGCAGTTCTTC. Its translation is CSVVGSSYNEQFF.

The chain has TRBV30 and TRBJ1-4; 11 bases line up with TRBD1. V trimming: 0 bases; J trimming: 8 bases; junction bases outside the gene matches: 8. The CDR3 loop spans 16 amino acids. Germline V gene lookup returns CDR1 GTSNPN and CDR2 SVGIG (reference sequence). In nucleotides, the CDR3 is TGTGCCTGGAGTGTCCTTGGGACAGGGGGTCCCGAAAAACTGTTTTTT. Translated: CAWSVLGTGGPEKLFF. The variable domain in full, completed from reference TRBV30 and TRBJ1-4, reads SQTIHQWPATLVQPVGSPLSLECTVEGTSNPNLYWYRQAAGRGLQLLFYSVGIGQISSEVPQNLSASRPQDRQFILSSKKLLLSDSGFYLCAWSVLGTGGPEKLFFGSGTQLSVL.

The CDR3 reads CASSVVGHLNTEAFF. The CDR3 DNA follows: TGTGCCAGCAGCGTAGTAGGACACCTGAACACTGAAGCTTTCTTT. V is TRBV9 and J is TRBJ1-1, with a possible D match to TRBD1 (5 bases). V dropped 0 bases and J dropped 0 bases, with 9 bases sitting between them. CDR3 length: 15 residues. Germline assignment: CDR1 SGDLS and CDR2 YYNGEE.

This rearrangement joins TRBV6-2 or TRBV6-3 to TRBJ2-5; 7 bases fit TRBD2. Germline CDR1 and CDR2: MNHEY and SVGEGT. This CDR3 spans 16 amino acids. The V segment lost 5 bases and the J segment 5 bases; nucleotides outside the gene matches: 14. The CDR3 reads CASSTPAAGDGETQYF. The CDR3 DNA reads TGTGCCAGCAGTACTCCCGCGGCGGGGGACGGGGAGACCCAGTACTTC.

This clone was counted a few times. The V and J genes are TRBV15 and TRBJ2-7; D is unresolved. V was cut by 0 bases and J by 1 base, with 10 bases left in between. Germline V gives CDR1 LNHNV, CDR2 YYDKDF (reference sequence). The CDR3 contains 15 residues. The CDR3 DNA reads TGTGCCACCAGCAGAGATCGTGGCCAATCCTACGAGCAGTACTTC. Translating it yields CATSRDRGQSYEQYF.

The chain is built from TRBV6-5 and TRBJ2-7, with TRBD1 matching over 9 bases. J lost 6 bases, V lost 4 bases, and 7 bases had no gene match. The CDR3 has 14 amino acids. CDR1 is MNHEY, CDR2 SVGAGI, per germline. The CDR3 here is CASSSGTGFFEQYF. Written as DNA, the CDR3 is TGTGCCAGCAGTTCCGGGACAGGGTTTTTCGAGCAGTACTTC.

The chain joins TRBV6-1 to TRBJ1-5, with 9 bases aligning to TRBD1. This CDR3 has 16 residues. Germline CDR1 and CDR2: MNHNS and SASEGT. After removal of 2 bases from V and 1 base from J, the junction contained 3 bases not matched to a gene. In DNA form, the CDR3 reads TGTGCCAGCAGTGAAACAGGGGGCCTGAGCAATCAGCCCCAGCATTTT. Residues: CASSETGGLSNQPQHF.

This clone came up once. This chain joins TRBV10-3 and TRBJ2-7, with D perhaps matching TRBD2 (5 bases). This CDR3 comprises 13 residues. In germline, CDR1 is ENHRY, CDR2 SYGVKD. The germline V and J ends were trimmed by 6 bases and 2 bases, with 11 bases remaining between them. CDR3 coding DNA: TGTGCCATCAGCGGCGGGTTAACCTACGAGCAGTACTTC. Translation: CAISGGLTYEQYF.

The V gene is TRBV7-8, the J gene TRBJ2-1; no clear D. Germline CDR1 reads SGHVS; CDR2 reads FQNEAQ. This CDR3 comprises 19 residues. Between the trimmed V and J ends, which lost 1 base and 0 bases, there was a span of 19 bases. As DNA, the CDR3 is TGTGCCAGCAGCTTAGTTTCCCGCCGGGTCCCGAGCTCCTACAATGAGCAGTTCTTC. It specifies CASSLVSRRVPSSYNEQFF.

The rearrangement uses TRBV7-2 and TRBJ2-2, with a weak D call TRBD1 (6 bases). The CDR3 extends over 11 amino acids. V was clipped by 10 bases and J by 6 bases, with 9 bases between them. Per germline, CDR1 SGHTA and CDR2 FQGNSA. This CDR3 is CAIEGAGELFF. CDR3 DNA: TGTGCCATTGAGGGGGCCGGGGAGCTGTTTTTT.

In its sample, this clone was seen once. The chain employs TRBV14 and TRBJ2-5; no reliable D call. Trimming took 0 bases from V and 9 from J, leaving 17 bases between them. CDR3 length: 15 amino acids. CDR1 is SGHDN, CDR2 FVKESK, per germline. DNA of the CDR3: TGTGCCAGCAGCCAAGATAAACCTGGTCGTGCGGCCCAGTACTTC. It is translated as CASSQDKPGRAAQYF.

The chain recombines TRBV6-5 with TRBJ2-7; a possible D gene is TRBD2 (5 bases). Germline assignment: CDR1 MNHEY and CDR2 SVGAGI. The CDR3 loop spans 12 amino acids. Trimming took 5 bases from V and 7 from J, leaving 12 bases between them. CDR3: CASSTIGGEQYF. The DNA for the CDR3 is TGTGCCAGCAGTACCATAGGCGGGGAGCAGTACTTC.

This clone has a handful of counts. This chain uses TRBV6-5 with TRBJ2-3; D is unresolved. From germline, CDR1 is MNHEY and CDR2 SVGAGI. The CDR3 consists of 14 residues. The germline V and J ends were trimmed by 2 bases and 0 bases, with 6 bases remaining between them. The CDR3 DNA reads TGTGCCAGCAGTTACGGCCTTAGCACAGATACGCAGTATTTT. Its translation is CASSYGLSTDTQYF.

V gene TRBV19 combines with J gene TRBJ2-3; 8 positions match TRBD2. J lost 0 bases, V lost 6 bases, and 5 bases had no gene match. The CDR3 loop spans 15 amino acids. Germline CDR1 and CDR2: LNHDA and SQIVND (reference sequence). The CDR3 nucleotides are TGTGCCAGTAGGGGGGGCGGGAGGAGCACAGATACGCAGTATTTT. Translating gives CASRGGGRSTDTQYF.

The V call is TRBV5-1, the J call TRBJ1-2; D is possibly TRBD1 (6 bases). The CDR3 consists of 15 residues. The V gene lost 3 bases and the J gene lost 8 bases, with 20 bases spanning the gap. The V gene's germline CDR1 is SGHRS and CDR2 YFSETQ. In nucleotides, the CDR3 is TGCGCCAGCAGCTCGGTACCGGGACACCCTTGGGGCTACACCTTC. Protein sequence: CASSSVPGHPWGYTF.

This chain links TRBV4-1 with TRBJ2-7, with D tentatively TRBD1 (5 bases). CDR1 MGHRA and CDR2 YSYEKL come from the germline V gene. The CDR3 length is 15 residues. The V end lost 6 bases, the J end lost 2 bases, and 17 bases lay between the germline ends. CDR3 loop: CASRGVWTETYEQYF. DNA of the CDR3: TGCGCCAGCAGAGGGGTCTGGACGGAAACCTACGAGCAGTACTTC.

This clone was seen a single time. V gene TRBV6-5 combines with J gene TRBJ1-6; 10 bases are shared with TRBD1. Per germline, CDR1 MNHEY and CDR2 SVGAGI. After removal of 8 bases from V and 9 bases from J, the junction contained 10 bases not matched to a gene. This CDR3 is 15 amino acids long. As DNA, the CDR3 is TGTGCCAGCTCGGGGACAGGGGTCGGTCGTTCACCCCTCCACTTT. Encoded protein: CASSGTGVGRSPLHF.

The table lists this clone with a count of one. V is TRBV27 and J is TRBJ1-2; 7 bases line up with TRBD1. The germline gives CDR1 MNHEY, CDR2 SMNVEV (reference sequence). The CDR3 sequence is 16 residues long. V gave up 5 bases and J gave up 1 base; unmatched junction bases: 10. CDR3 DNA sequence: TGTGCCAGCAGTCCCCCCCGGGACAGAGATAACTATGGCTACACCTTC. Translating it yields CASSPPRDRDNYGYTF.

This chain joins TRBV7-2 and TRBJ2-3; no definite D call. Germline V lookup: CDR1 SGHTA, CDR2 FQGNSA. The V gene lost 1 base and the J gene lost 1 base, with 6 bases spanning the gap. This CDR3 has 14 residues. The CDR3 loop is CASSLVQGTDTQYF. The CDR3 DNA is TGTGCCAGCAGCTTAGTGCAGGGCACAGATACGCAGTATTTT.

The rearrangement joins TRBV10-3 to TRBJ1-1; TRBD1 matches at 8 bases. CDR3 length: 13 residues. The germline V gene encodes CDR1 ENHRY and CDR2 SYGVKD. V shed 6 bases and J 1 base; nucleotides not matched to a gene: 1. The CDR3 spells CAISGQGNTEAFF. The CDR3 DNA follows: TGTGCCATCAGCGGACAGGGGAACACTGAAGCTTTCTTT.

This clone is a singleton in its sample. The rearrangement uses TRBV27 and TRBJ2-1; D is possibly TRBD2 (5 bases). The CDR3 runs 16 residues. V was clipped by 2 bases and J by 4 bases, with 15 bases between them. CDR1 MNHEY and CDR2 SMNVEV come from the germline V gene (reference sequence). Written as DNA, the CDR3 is TGTGCCAGCAGTTTAATACGAGGGTGGTTATACAATGAGCAGTTCTTC. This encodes CASSLIRGWLYNEQFF.

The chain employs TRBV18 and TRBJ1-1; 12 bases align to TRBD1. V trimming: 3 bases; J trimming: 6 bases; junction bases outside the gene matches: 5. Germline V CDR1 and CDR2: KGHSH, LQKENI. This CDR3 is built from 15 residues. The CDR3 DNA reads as TGTGCCAGCTCACCTCCGGGACAGGGGGCGCCTGAAGCTTTCTTT. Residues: CASSPPGQGAPEAFF. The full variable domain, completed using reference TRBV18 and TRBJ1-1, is NAGVMQNPRHLVRRRGQEARLRCSPMKGHSHVYWYRQLPEEGLKFMVYLQKENIIDESGMPKERFSAEFPKEGPSILRIQQVVRGDSAAYFCASSPPGQGAPEAFFGQGTRLTVV.